This T cell receptor (beta chain) is from a study of blood T cell repertoires in COVID-19. Germline V gene data show CDR1 as PRHDT and CDR2 as FYEKMQ (reference sequence). Germline trimming cut 5 bases from V and 7 bases from J; bases unmatched to any gene: 4. This CDR3 is built from 14 residues. Original data processing: For nucleated cells, counts were estimated from reference gene primer amplification. Here immunoSEQ multiplex PCR was the method, and the copy in TCRdb shows in-frame clones only, minus some. V and J calls and clone size follow that table, whereas D and trimming were derived from the DNA. The repertoire includes around 72,000 clones, about 91% of them detected once, and around 6.7% sits in the top ten.

The sequenced sample consisted of peripheral blood. This TCR was recovered from a woman between 50 and 59 years old with acute or convalescent COVID-19. This rearrangement joins TRBV13 to TRBJ2-3; TRBD2 matches at 12 bases. Written as DNA, the CDR3 is TGTGCCAGCAGCCCGACTAGCGGGAGTCATACGCAGTATTTT. It translates to CASSPTSGSHTQYF.